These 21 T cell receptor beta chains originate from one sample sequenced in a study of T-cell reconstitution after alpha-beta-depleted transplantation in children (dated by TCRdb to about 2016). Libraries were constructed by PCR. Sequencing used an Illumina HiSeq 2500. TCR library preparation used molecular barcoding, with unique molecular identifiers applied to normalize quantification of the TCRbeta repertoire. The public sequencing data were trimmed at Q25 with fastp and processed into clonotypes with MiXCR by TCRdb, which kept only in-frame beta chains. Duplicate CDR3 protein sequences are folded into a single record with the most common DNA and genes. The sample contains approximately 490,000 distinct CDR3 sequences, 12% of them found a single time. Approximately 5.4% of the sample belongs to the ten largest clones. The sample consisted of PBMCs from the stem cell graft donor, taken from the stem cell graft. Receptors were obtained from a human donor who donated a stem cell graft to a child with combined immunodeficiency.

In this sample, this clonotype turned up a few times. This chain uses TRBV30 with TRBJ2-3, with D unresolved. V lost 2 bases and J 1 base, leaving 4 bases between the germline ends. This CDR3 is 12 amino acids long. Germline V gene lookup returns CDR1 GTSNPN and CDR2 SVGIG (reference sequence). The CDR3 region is CAWSYGTDTQYF. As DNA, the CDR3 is TGTGCCTGGAGTTACGGCACAGATACGCAGTATTTT.

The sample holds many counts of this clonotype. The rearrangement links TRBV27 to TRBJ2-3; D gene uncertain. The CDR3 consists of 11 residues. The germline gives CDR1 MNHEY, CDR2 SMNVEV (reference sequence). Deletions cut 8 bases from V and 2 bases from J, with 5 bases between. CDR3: CASWTTDTQYF. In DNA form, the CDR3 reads TGTGCCAGCTGGACCACAGATACGCAGTATTTT.

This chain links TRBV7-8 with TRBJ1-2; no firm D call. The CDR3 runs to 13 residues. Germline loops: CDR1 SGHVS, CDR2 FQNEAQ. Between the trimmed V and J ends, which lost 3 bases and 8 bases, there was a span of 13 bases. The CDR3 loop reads CASSFPDRRGYTF. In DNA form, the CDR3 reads TGTGCCAGCAGCTTCCCAGACCGGCGCGGCTACACCTTC.

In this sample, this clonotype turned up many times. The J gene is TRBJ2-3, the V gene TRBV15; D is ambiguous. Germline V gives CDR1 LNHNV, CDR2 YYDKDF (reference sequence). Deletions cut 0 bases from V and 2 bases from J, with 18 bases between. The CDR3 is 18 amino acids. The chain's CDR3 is CATSRDHVAGRLTDTQYF. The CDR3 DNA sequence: TGTGCCACCAGCAGAGATCATGTAGCCGGACGCCTCACAGATACGCAGTATTTT.

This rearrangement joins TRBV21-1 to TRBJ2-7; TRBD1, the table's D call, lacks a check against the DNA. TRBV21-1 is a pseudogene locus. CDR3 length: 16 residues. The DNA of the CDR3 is TGTGCCAGCAGATGGGGGATCCTAGCGAGCAACTACGAGCAGTACTTC. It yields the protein CASRWGILASNYEQYF.

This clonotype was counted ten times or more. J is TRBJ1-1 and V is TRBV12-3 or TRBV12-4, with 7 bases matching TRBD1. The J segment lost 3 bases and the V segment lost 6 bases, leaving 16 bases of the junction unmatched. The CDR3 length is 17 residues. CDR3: CASSPMTGYWGDTEAFF. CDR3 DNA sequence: TGTGCCAGCAGCCCTATGACAGGGTACTGGGGCGACACTGAAGCTTTCTTT.

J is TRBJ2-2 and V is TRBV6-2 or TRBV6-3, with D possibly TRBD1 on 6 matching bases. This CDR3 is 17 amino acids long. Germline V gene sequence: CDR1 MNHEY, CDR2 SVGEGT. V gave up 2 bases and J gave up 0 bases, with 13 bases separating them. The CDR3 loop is CASSYRSDRANTGELFF. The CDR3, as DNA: TGTGCCAGCAGTTACCGATCGGACAGAGCGAACACCGGGGAGCTGTTTTTT.

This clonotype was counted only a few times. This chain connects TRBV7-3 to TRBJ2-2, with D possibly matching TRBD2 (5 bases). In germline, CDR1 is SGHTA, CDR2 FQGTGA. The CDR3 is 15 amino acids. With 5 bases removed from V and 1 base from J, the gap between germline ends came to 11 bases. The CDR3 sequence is CASSPDGMNTGELFF. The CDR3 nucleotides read TGTGCCAGCAGCCCCGACGGGATGAACACCGGGGAGCTGTTTTTT.

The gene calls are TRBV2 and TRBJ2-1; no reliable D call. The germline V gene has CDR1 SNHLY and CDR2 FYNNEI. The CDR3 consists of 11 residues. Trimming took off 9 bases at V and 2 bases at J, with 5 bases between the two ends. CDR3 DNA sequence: TGTGCCAGGGCTGCCTACAATGAGCAGTTCTTC. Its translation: CARAAYNEQFF.

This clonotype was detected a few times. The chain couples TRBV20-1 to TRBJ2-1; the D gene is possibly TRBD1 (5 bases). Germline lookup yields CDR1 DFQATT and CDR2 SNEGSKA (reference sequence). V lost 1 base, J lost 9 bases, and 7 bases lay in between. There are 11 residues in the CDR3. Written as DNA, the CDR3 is TGCAGTGCTAGAGGGGGCCGTGAGCAGTTCTTC. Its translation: CSARGGREQFF.

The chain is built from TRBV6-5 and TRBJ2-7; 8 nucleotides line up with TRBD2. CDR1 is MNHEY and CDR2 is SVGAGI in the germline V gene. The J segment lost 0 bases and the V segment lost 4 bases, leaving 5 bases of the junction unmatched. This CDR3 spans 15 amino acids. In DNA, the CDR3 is TGTGCCAGCAGTTCTACACTAGCGGTCTCCTACGAGCAGTACTTC. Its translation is CASSSTLAVSYEQYF.

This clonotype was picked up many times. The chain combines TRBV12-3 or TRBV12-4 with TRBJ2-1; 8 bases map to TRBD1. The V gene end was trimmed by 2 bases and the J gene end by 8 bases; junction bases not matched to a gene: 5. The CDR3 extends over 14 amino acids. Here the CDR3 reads CASSLQGALDEQFF. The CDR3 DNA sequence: TGTGCCAGCAGTTTACAGGGGGCATTGGATGAGCAGTTCTTC.

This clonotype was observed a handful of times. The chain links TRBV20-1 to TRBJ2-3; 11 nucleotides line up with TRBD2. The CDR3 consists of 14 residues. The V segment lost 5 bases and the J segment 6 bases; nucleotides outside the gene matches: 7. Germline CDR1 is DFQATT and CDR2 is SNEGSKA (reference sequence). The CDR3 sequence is CSAAGLAGSDTQYF. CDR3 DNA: TGCAGTGCTGCCGGACTAGCGGGCTCCGATACGCAGTATTTT.

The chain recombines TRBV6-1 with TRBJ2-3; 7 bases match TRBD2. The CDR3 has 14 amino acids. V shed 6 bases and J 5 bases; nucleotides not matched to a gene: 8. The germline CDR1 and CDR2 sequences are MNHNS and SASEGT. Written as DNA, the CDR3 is TGTGCCAGCAGCCAGACGGGGAGGGGAGATACGCAGTATTTT. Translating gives CASSQTGRGDTQYF.

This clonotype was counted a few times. As DNA, the CDR3 is TGTGCCAGCAACCCGGGAGGGCCTTTAGCCGGGGAGCTGTTTTTT. This gives the protein CASNPGGPLAGELFF. The chain uses TRBV12-3 or TRBV12-4 and TRBJ2-2; TRBD2 matches at 8 bases. The junction had 10 bases not matched to a gene; V was cut back by 7 bases and J by 6 bases. This CDR3 is 15 amino acids long.

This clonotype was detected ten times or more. The DNA for the CDR3 is TGTGCCAGTAGTAGGCAGGGAAAAGTAGCGGGAAATGAGCAGTTCTTC. It codes for CASSRQGKVAGNEQFF. This chain connects TRBV19 to TRBJ2-1; TRBD2 agrees at 8 bases. With 4 bases clipped from V and 7 bases from J, the junction kept 12 bases outside the gene matches. The CDR3 totals 16 residues. Germline values: CDR1 LNHDA, CDR2 SQIVND (reference sequence).

The CDR3 DNA reads as TGTGCCAGCAGTTACAAAAGGGCCGGGGACAATGAGCAGTTCTTC. Translation: CASSYKRAGDNEQFF. J is TRBJ2-1 and V is TRBV6-5; D is possibly TRBD2 (5 bases). Trimming removed 2 bases at V and 5 bases at J, with 13 bases between. The germline V gene has CDR1 MNHEY and CDR2 SVGAGI. The CDR3 is made up of 15 amino acids.

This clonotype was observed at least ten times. The CDR3 here is CAWRDRDPAYEQYF. In nucleotides, the CDR3 is TGTGCCTGGAGGGACAGGGACCCGGCGTACGAGCAGTACTTC. V usage is TRBV30 and J usage is TRBJ2-7; 8 bases line up with TRBD1. This CDR3 has 14 amino acids. The germline V gene has CDR1 GTSNPN and CDR2 SVGIG (reference sequence). V dropped 3 bases and J dropped 4; count of bases not matched to a gene: 8.

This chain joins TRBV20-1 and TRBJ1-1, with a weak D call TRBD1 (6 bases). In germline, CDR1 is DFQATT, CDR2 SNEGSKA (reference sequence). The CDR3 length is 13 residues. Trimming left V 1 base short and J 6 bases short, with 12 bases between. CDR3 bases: TGCAGTGCTAGAGGCCACAGGGTCTCTGAAGCTTTCTTT. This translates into CSARGHRVSEAFF.

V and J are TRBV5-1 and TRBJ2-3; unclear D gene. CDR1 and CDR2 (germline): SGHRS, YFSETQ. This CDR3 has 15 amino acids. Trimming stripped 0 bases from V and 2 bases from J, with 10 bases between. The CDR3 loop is CASSLATSFTDTQYF. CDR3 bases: TGCGCCAGCAGCTTGGCCACCTCCTTCACAGATACGCAGTATTTT.

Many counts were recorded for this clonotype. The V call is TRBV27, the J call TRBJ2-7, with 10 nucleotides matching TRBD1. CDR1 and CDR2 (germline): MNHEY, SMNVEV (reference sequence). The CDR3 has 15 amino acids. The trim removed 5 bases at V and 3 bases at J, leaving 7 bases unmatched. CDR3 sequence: CASSLTGTGDYEQYF. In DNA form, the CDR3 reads TGTGCCAGCAGTCTAACCGGGACAGGGGACTACGAGCAGTACTTC.